The 3 T cell receptor beta chains below all came from one sample that was sequenced in a study of T cell responses to AZD1222 COVID-19 vaccine. Using immunoSEQ multiplex PCR, the repertoire was profiled, and TCRdb retains in-frame clones only, with some absent. Of tens of thousands of clones in the sample, 88% are singletons; the top ten hold roughly 7.4%. The sequences come from peripheral blood, collected on day 0 of AZD1222 vaccination. The receptors shown here come from an adult in good health.

The V gene is TRBV9, the J gene TRBJ2-6; the match to TRBD1 covers 8 bases. V lost 4 bases and J lost 0; bases outside the gene matches: 9. This CDR3 has 18 amino acids. Germline V CDR1 and CDR2: SGDLS, YYNGEE. CDR3 region: CASSPWTGRISGANVLTF. As DNA, the CDR3 is TGTGCCAGCAGCCCTTGGACAGGGCGTATCTCTGGGGCCAACGTCCTGACTTTC.

The chain employs TRBV3-1 (or the pseudogene TRBV3-2) and TRBJ2-1; TRBD2 aligns across 7 bases. V was pared by 0 bases and J by 3 bases, with 2 bases of the junction left unmatched. The CDR3 covers 15 residues. Germline CDR1 reads LGHDT; CDR2 reads YNNKEL (reference sequence). CDR3 sequence: CASSQDAGVYNEQFF. The CDR3 bases are TGTGCCAGCAGCCAAGATGCGGGAGTCTACAATGAGCAGTTCTTC.

The chain has TRBV4-1 and TRBJ2-1, with D unclear. The CDR3 has 13 amino acids. The V end lost 1 base, the J end lost 6 bases, and 7 bases lay between the germline ends. Germline V gene sequence: CDR1 MGHRA, CDR2 YSYEKL. The CDR3 spells CASSQGVRNEQFF. CDR3 DNA: TGCGCCAGCAGCCAAGGAGTGCGCAATGAGCAGTTCTTC.